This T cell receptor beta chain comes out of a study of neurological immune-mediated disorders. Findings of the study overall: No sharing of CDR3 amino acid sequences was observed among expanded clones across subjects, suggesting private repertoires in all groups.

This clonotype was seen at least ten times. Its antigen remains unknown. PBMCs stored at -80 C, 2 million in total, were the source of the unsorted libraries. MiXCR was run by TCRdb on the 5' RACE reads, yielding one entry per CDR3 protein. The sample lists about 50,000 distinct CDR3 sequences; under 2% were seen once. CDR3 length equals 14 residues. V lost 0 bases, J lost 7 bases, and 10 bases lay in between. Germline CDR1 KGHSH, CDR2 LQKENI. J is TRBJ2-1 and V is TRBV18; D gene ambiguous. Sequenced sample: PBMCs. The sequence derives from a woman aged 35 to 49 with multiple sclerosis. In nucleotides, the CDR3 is TGTGCCAGCTCACCACCGGTCGCAGAGAATGAGCAGTTCTTC. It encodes CASSPPVAENEQFF. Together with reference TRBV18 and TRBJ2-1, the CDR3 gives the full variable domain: NAGVMQNPRHLVRRRGQEARLRCSPMKGHSHVYWYRQLPEEGLKFMVYLQKENIIDESGMPKERFSAEFPKEGPSILRIQQVVRGDSAAYFCASSPPVAENEQFFGPGTRLTVL.